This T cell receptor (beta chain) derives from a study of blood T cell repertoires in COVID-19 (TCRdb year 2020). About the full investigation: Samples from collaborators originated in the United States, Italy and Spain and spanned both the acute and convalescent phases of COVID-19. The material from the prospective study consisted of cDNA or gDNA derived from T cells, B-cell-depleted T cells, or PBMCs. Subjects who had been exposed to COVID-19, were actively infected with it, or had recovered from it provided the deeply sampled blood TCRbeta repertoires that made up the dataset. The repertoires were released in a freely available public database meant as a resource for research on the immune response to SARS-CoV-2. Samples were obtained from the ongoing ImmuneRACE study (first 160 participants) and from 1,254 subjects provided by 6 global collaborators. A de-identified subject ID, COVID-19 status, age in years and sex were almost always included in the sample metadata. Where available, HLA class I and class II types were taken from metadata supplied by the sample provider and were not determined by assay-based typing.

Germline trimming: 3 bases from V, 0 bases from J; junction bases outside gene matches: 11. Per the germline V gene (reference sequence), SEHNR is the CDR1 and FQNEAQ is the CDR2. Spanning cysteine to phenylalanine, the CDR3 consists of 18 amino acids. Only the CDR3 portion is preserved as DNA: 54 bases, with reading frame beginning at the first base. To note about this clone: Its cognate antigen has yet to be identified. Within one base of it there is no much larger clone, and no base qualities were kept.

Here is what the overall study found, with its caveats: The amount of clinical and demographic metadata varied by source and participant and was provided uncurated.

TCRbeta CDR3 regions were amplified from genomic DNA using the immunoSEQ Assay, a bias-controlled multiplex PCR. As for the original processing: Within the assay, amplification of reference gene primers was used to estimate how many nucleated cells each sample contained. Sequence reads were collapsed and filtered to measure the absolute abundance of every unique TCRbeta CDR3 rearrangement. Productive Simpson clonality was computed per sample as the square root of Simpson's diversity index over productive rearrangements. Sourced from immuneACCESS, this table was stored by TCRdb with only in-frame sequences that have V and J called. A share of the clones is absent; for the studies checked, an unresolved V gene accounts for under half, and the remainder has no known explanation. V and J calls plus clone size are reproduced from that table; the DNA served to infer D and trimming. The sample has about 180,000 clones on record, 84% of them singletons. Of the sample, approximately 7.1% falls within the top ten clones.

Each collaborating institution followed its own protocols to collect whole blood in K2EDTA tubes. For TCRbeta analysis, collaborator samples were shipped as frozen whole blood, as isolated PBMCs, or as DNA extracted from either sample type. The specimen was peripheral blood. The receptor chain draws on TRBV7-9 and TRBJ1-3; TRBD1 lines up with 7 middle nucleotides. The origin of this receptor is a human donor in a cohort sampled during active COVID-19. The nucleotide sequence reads TGTGCCAGCAGCTTTCTACAGGGGAAGAAGGGCTCTGGAAACACCATATATTTT. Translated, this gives CASSFLQGKKGSGNTIYF.